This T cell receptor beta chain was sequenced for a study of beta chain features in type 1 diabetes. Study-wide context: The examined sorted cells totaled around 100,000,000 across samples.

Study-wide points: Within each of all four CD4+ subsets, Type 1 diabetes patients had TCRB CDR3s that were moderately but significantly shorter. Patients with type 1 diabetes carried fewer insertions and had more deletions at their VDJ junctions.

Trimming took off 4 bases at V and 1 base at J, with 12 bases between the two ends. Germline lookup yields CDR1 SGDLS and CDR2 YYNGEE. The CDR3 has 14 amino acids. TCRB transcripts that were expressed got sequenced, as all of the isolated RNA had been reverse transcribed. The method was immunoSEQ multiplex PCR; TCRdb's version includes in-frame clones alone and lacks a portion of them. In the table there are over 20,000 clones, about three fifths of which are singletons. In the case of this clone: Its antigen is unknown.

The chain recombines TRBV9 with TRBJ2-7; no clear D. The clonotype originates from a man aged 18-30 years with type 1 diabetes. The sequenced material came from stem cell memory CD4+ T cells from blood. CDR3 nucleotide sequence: TGTGCCAGCAGCCCTCGACGAGGATCCTACGAGCAGTACTTC. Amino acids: CASSPRRGSYEQYF.